This T cell receptor beta chain was found in a study of OX40 agonist ivuxolimab in advanced cancers. Broader study findings: There was clonal expansion of CD4+ and CD8+ blood T cells by week 6 at 0.1 to 3.0 mg/kg.

V lost 1 base to trimming and J lost 5 bases, with 9 bases between them. The CDR3 is 13 residues long. The V gene's germline CDR1 is SGHDN and CDR2 FVKESK. A remark on this clone: The antigen is not known.

Method: immunoSEQ multiplex PCR; TCRdb's copy keeps in-frame clones and lacks some. This sample has just over 45,000 clones, with around 94% found just once. Specimen: CD4+ or CD8+ T cells sorted from blood, collected in a trial of the OX40 agonist ivuxolimab. This clonotype was obtained from an adult with an advanced solid tumor such as melanoma, head and neck, liver or kidney cancer. This rearrangement joins TRBV14 to TRBJ2-7; no clear D gene. The CDR3 DNA reads TGTGCCAGCAGCCAAGCTCTACATAACGAGCAGTACTTC. It codes for CASSQALHNEQYF.